This is a list of T cell receptor beta chains from one sample in a study of PD-1 blockade in classical Hodgkin lymphoma. TCRdb's table, derived via immunoSEQ multiplex PCR, lists solely in-frame clones and lacks some. The table lists 46,000 or so clones, approximately 70% of them singletons. The source material was peripheral blood mononuclear cells (PBMCs), sampled at baseline. The receptors shown here come from a human donor with classical Hodgkin lymphoma. Each CDR3 is given with its conserved first and last residue. The D gene is left open where the match is weak. Expanded clones are given a class, and other clones once, few, many or no size at all.

D gene	V gene	J gene	clone size	CDR3 DNA	CDR3 protein
TRBD2	TRBV7-6	TRBJ2-3	few	TGTGCCAGCAGCTTAGGGACTAGCGGGGGGGTATCGGATACGCAGTATTTT	CASSLGTSGGVSDTQYF
NA	TRBV9	TRBJ1-3	NA	TGTGCCAGCAGCGTAGATGGGTCCTCTGGAAACACCATATATTTT	CASSVDGSSGNTIYF
TRBD1	TRBV7-6	TRBJ1-1	once	TGTGCCAGCAGCCCGACCGGACAGGGGGCGGCTGAAGCTTTCTTT	CASSPTGQGAAEAFF
TRBD1	TRBV7-9	TRBJ1-4	NA	TGTGCCAGCAGCTTAGTCGACAGGGGAGTTATTGCAACTAATGAAAAACTGTTTTTT	CASSLVDRGVIATNEKLFF
NA	TRBV5-1	TRBJ2-7	NA	TGCGCCAGCAGCTTGGTTCGGCAGCCTAAGGAGCAGTACTTC	CASSLVRQPKEQYF
TRBD1	TRBV7-3	TRBJ1-1	NA	TGTGCCAGCAGTCAGGGGGCAGGGAACACTGAAGCTTTCTTT	CASSQGAGNTEAFF
NA	TRBV5-1	TRBJ2-5	NA	TGCGCCAGCAGCTTGAAAGAGACCCAGTACTTC	CASSLKETQYF
NA	TRBV6-5	TRBJ1-2	NA	TGTGCCAGCAGTTACAAACAGAACTATGGCTACACCTTC	CASSYKQNYGYTF
NA	TRBV6-5	TRBJ2-1	NA	TGTGCCAGCAGTTACGGGGGAAACTACAATGAGCAGTTCTTC	CASSYGGNYNEQFF
NA	TRBV30	TRBJ2-2	once	TGTGCCTGGAGTGTACTCGGCACCGGGGAGCTGTTTTTT	CAWSVLGTGELFF
TRBD1	TRBV19	TRBJ2-7	NA	TGTGCCAGTAGTCCCGGAGGACAGGGTGTTGCCGAGCAGTACTTC	CASSPGGQGVAEQYF
NA	TRBV2	TRBJ1-2	NA	TGTGCCAGCAGTGACGGGGGTGTAGTCTATGGCTACACCTTC	CASSDGGVVYGYTF
TRBD1	TRBV19	TRBJ2-7	NA	TGTGCCAGTAGTACGGGACAGGGGAGCGTCGAGCAGTACTTC	CASSTGQGSVEQYF
NA	TRBV5-1	TRBJ1-1	NA	TGCGCCAGCAGCTTTTTTCTGAACACTGAAGCTTTCTTT	CASSFFLNTEAFF
NA	TRBV10-3	TRBJ1-2	NA	TGTGCCATCAGTGAGTCGGGCACCCCTAACTATGGCTACACCTTC	CAISESGTPNYGYTF
NA	TRBV19	TRBJ1-1	many	TGTGCCAGTAGTTGGGGAGGGCTGAACACTGAAGCTTTCTTT	CASSWGGLNTEAFF
TRBD1	TRBV19	TRBJ1-5	few	TGTGCCAGTAGTATAGTCAGGGGGCTCAATCAGCCCCAGCATTTT	CASSIVRGLNQPQHF
NA	TRBV7-8	TRBJ2-1	NA	TGTGCCAGCAGCCTCGGTAACTACAATGAGCAGTTCTTC	CASSLGNYNEQFF
NA	TRBV14	TRBJ2-2	NA	TGTGCCAGCAGCCAAAACTGGTCCGGGGAGCTGTTTTTT	CASSQNWSGELFF
NA	TRBV27	TRBJ2-1	NA	TGTGCCAGCAGGGGTAGTAAACCCTACAATGAGCAGTTCTTC	CASRGSKPYNEQFF
NA	TRBV11-1	TRBJ2-7	NA	TGTGCCAGCAGCAGCCCCCCAAGCTACGAGCAGTACTTC	CASSSPPSYEQYF
NA	TRBV2	TRBJ1-1	few	TGTGCCACCCAGGACTCCAAAATGAACACTGAAGCTTTCTTT	CATQDSKMNTEAFF
TRBD1	TRBV29-1	TRBJ1-2	NA	TGCAGCGTTGGGGGGGACAGCTATAATTCTTATGGCTACACCTTC	CSVGGDSYNSYGYTF
NA	TRBV11-2	TRBJ2-5	few	TGTGCCAGCAGCTTATGGCCGGGGGAGACCCAGTACTTC	CASSLWPGETQYF
NA	TRBV6-6	TRBJ1-1	NA	TGTGCCAGCAGTTACTGGAAGGATACTGAAGCTTTCTTT	CASSYWKDTEAFF
NA	TRBV18	TRBJ1-3	NA	TGTGCCAGCTCACCCGCAGGGGGAAACACCATATATTTT	CASSPAGGNTIYF
NA	TRBV4-1	TRBJ2-5	NA	TGCGCCAGCAGCCAAGATCTCCCAGGGGAGACCCAGTACTTC	CASSQDLPGETQYF